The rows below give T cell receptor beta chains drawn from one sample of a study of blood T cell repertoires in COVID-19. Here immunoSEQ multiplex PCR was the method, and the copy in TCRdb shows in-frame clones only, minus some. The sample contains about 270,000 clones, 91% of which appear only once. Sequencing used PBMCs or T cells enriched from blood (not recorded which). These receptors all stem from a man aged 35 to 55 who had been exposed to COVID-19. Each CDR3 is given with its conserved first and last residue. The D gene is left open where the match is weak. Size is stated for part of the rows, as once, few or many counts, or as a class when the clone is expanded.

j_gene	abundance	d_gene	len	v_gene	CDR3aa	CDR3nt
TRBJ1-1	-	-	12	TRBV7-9	CASSPADTEAFF	TGTGCCAGCAGCCCCGCGGACACTGAAGCTTTCTTT
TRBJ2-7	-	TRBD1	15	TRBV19	CASSLGQGLSFEQYF	TGTGCCAGTAGTTTGGGACAGGGGTTGAGTTTCGAGCAGTACTTC
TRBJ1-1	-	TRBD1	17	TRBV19	CATRRKGAQGMNTEAFF	TGTGCCACCCGAAGAAAGGGGGCGCAGGGGATGAACACTGAAGCTTTCTTT
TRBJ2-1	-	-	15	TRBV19	CASSMSLPPYNEQFF	TGTGCCAGTAGTATGAGTCTCCCACCCTACAATGAGCAGTTCTTC
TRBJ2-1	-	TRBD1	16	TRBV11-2	CASSLARGGVYNEQFF	TGTGCCAGCAGCTTAGCCCGAGGGGGCGTTTACAATGAGCAGTTCTTC
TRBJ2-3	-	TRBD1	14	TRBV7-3	CASSRTGSTDTQYF	TGTGCCAGCAGCCGGACAGGCAGCACAGATACGCAGTATTTT
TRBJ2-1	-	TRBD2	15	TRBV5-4	CASSSTSDLYNEQFF	TGTGCCAGCAGCTCCACTAGCGACCTCTACAATGAGCAGTTCTTC
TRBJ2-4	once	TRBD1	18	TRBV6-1	CASSEWTGTPIAKNIQYF	TGTGCCAGCAGTGAATGGACAGGGACCCCAATAGCCAAAAACATTCAGTACTTC
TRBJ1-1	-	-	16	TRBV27	CASSPSGGEVGTEAFF	TGTGCCAGCAGTCCATCGGGGGGTGAAGTTGGCACTGAAGCTTTCTTT
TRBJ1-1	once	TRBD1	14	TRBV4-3	CASSQGQGNTEAFF	TGCGCCAGCAGCCAAGGACAGGGGAACACTGAAGCTTTCTTT
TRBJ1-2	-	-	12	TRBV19	CASSIAQAGYTF	TGTGCCAGTAGTATTGCGCAGGCTGGCTACACCTTC
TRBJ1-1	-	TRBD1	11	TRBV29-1	CSGATGSEAFF	TGCAGCGGCGCGACAGGGTCTGAAGCTTTCTTT
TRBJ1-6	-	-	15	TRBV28	CASSPRGAGNSPLHF	TGTGCCAGCAGCCCCAGGGGCGCGGGTAATTCACCCCTCCACTTT
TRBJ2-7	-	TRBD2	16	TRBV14	CASSYLAGDDSYEQYF	TGTGCCAGCAGCTATCTAGCGGGAGATGATAGCTACGAGCAGTACTTC
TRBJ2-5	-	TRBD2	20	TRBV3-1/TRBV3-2	CASSHDPLGTSGRVQETQYF	TGTGCCAGCAGCCACGACCCTCTCGGGACTAGCGGGCGCGTCCAAGAGACCCAGTACTTC
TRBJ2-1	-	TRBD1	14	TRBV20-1	CSASSGGSYNEQFF	TGCAGTGCTAGTTCAGGGGGCTCCTACAATGAGCAGTTCTTC
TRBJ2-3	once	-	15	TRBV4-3	CASSQDGLNTDTQYF	TGCGCCAGCAGCCAAGATGGACTAAACACAGATACGCAGTATTTT
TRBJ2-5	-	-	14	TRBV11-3	CASSTDGMEETQYF	TGTGCCAGCAGCACAGACGGGATGGAAGAGACCCAGTACTTC
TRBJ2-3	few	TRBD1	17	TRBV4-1	CASSLLGQEPGTDTQYF	TGCGCCAGCAGCCTACTCGGACAGGAACCTGGCACAGATACGCAGTATTTT
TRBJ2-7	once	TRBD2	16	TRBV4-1	CASSQDSWSGSDEQYF	TGCGCCAGCAGCCAAGATTCTTGGAGCGGGAGCGACGAGCAGTACTTC
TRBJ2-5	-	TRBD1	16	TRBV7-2	CASSLGDRGIQETQYF	TGTGCCAGCAGCTTAGGGGACAGGGGAATTCAAGAGACCCAGTACTTC
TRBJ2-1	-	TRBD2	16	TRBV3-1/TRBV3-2	CASSQRASGRSHEQFF	TGTGCCAGCAGCCAAAGGGCTAGCGGGAGAAGTCATGAGCAGTTCTTC
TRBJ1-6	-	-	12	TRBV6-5	CASSSGDSPLHF	TGTGCCAGCAGTTCGGGGGATTCACCCCTCCACTTT
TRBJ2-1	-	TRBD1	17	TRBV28	CASSSGSRDREINEQFF	TGTGCCAGCAGTTCCGGATCCCGGGACAGGGAAATCAATGAGCAGTTCTTC
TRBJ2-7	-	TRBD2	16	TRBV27	CASSSGLAGVPYEQYF	TGTGCCAGCAGTTCGGGACTAGCGGGAGTGCCCTACGAGCAGTACTTC
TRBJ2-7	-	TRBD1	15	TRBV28	CASSLTGTGGYEQYF	TGTGCCAGCAGTCTTACCGGGACAGGGGGTTACGAGCAGTACTTC
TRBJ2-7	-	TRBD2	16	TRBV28	CASSIRSGVSSYEQYF	TGTGCCAGCAGTATTAGAAGCGGGGTTAGTTCCTACGAGCAGTACTTC
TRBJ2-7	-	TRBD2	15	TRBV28	CASRYGTSGRSEQYF	TGTGCCAGCAGGTACGGGACTAGCGGGAGATCCGAGCAGTACTTC
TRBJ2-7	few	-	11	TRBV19	CASSSEAVSYF	TGTGCCAGTAGTTCCGAGGCCGTGTCGTACTTC
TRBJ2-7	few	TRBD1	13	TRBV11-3	CASSVGQGGEQYF	TGTGCCAGCAGCGTAGGACAGGGAGGCGAGCAGTACTTC
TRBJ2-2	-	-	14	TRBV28	CASSLRQLTGELFF	TGTGCCAGCAGTTTAAGACAGCTCACCGGGGAGCTGTTTTTT
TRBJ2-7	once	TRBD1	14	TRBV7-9	CASSTSGGAYEQYF	TGTGCCAGCAGCACGTCAGGGGGAGCCTACGAGCAGTACTTC
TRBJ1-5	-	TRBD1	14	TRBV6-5	CASSRTGRDQPQHF	TGTGCCAGCAGTCGGACAGGGCGGGATCAGCCCCAGCATTTT
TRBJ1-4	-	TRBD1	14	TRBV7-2	CASSSGQGREKLFF	TGTGCCAGCAGCTCGGGACAGGGGAGGGAAAAACTGTTTTTT
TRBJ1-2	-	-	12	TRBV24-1	CATSDNSIGYTF	TGTGCCACCAGTGATAACTCCATTGGCTACACCTTC
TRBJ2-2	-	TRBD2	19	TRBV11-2	CASSLGTSGRSDRTGELFF	TGTGCCAGCAGCCTTGGGACTAGCGGGAGGAGTGACCGCACCGGGGAGCTGTTTTTT
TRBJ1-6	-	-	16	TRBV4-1	CASSQGSGGHNSPLHF	TGCGCCAGCAGCCAAGGATCCGGGGGGCATAATTCACCCCTCCACTTT
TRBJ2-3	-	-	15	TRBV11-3	CASSFQGRPTDTQYF	TGTGCCAGCAGCTTTCAGGGCAGGCCCACAGATACGCAGTATTTT
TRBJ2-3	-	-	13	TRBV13	CASRLTSTDTQYF	TGTGCCAGCAGACTGACTAGCACAGATACGCAGTATTTT
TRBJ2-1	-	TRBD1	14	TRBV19	CASRTGGYLNEQFF	TGTGCCAGTAGAACAGGGGGCTATTTGAATGAGCAGTTCTTC
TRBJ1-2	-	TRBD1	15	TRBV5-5	CASSLVSLGTGGYTF	TGTGCCAGCAGCTTGGTTTCTCTAGGGACAGGTGGCTACACCTTC
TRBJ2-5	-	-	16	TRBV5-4	CASSQSGSQYQETQYF	TGTGCCAGCAGCCAGAGCGGGTCGCAATACCAAGAGACCCAGTACTTC
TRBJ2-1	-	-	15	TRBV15	CATSRDSSSYNEQFF	TGTGCCACCAGCAGAGATTCGAGCTCCTACAATGAGCAGTTCTTC
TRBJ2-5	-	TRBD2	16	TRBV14	CASSHIAGGPGETQYF	TGTGCCAGCAGCCACATAGCGGGAGGGCCAGGAGAGACCCAGTACTTC
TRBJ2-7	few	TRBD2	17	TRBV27	CASSIRLAGNPQEGQYF	TGTGCCAGCAGTATAAGACTAGCGGGAAACCCTCAAGAAGGGCAGTACTTC
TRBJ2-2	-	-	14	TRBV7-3	CASSRRENTGELFF	TGTGCCAGCAGCCGGAGGGAGAACACCGGGGAGCTGTTTTTT
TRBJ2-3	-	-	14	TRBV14	CASSQPGSTDTQYF	TGTGCCAGCAGCCAACCAGGGAGCACAGATACGCAGTATTTT
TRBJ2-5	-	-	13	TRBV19	CASSYLHQETQYF	TGTGCCAGTAGTTACCTACACCAAGAGACCCAGTACTTC
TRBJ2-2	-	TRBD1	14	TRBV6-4	CASSDGTGAGELFF	TGTGCCAGCAGTGACGGGACAGGGGCCGGGGAGCTGTTTTTT
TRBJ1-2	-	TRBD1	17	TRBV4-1	CASSQEEGRGSNYGYTF	TGCGCCAGCAGCCAAGAGGAAGGCAGGGGGAGTAACTATGGCTACACCTTC
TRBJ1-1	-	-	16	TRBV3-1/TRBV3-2	CASSPPAPGLVAEAFF	TGTGCCAGCAGCCCTCCTGCACCGGGACTGGTCGCTGAAGCTTTCTTT
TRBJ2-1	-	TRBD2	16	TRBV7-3	CASSLGSGRSPNEQFF	TGTGCCAGCAGCTTAGGTAGCGGGAGGTCCCCCAATGAGCAGTTCTTC